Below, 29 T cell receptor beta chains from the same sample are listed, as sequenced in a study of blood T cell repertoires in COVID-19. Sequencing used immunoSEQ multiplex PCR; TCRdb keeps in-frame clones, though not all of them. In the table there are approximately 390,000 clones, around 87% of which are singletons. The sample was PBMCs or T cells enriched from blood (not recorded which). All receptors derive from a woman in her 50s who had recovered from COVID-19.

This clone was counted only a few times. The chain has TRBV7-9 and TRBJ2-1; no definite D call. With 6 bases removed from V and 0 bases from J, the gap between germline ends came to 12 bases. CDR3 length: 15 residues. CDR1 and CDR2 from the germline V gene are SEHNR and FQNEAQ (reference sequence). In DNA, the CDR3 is TGTGCCAGCAGTCGCGGTATTAGCTCCTACAATGAGCAGTTCTTC. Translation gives CASSRGISSYNEQFF.

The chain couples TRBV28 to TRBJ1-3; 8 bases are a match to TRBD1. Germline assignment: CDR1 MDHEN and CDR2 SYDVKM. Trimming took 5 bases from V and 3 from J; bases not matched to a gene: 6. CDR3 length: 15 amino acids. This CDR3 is CASSEQGAYGNTIYF. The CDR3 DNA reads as TGTGCCAGCAGTGAGCAGGGGGCTTATGGAAACACCATATATTTT.

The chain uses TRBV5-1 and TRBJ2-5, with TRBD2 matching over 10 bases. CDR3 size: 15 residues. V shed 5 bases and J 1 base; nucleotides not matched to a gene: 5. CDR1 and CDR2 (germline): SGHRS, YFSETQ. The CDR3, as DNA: TGCGCCAGCAGAAAGAGCGGGGGGGCCCAAGAGACCCAGTACTTC. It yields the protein CASRKSGGAQETQYF.

The CDR3 DNA follows: TGTGCCAGCAGTGGGGACAGTTCAGGAGGTATAGCTTTCTTT. This codes for CASSGDSSGGIAFF. The V and J genes are TRBV2 and TRBJ1-1, with 7 bases identical to TRBD1. The CDR3 length is 14 residues. J lost 10 bases, V lost 4 bases, and 12 bases had no gene match. Germline CDR1 SNHLY, CDR2 FYNNEI.

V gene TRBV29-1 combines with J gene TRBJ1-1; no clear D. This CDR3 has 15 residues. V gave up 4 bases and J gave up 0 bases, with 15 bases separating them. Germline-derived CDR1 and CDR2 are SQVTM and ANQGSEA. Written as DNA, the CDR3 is TGCAGCGTTGGAGCACCACCGACACTGAACACTGAAGCTTTCTTT. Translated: CSVGAPPTLNTEAFF.

Here the CDR3 DNA reads TGTGCCAGCAGCGCCGGACCCGGGGGGAACACTGAAGCTTTCTTT. Its protein is CASSAGPGGNTEAFF. The chain employs TRBV9 and TRBJ1-1; D is perhaps TRBD1 (5 bases). CDR3 length equals 15 residues. Germline V gives CDR1 SGDLS, CDR2 YYNGEE. The ends were cut back, 3 bases at V and 1 base at J, with 13 bases in the middle. The complete variable domain, with remaining parts taken from reference TRBV9 and TRBJ1-1, reads DSGVTQTPKHLITATGQRVTLRCSPRSGDLSVYWYQQSLDQGLQFLIQYYNGEERAKGNILERFSAQQFPDLHSELNLSSLELGDSALYFCASSAGPGGNTEAFFGQGTRLTVV.

The CDR3 DNA is TGTGCCAGCAGCCCCAGACAGGCCCGGTGGAATGGCTACACCTTC. Translating gives CASSPRQARWNGYTF. V is TRBV7-2 and J is TRBJ1-2; D may be TRBD1 (6 bases). Germline values: CDR1 SGHTA, CDR2 FQGNSA. The CDR3 has 15 residues. The V end lost 5 bases, the J end lost 6 bases, and 19 bases lay between the germline ends.

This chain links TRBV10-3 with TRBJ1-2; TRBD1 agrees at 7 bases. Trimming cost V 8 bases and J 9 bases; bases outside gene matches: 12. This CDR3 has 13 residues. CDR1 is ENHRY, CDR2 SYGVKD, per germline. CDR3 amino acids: CAISQDRVGSYTF. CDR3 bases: TGTGCCATCTCTCAAGACAGGGTCGGCAGCTACACCTTC.

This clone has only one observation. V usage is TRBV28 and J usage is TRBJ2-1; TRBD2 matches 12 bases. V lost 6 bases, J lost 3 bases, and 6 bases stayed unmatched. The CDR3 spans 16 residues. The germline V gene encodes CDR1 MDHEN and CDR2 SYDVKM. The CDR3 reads CASRTTGLAGYNEQFF. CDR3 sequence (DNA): TGTGCCAGCAGAACTACGGGACTAGCGGGCTACAATGAGCAGTTCTTC.

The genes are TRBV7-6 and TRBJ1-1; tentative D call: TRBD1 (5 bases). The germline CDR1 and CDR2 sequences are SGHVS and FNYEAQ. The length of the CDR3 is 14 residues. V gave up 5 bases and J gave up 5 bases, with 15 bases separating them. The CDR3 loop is CASSTRGGGTEAFF. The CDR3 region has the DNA TGTGCCAGCAGCACCCGGGGTGGGGGGACTGAAGCTTTCTTT. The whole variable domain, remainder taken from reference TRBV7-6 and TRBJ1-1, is GAGVSQSPRYKVTKRGQDVALRCDPISGHVSLYWYRQALGQGPEFLTYFNYEAQQDKSGLPNDRFSAERPEGSISTLTIQRTEQRDSAMYRCASSTRGGGTEAFFGQGTRLTVV.

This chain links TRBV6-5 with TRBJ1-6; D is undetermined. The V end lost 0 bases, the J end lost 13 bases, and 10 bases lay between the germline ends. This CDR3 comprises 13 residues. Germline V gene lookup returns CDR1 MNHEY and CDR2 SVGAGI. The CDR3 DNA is TGTGCCAGCAGTTACTCGGAGTTCCTCCCCCTCCACTTT. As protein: CASSYSEFLPLHF.

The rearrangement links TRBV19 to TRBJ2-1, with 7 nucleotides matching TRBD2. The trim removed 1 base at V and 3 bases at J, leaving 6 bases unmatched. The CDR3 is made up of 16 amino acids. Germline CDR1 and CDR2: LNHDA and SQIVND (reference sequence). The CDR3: CASSIVRTRGYNEQFF. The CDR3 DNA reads TGTGCCAGTAGTATAGTGCGGACTAGGGGCTACAATGAGCAGTTCTTC.

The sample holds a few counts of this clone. The DNA for the CDR3 is TGTGCCAGCAGCCAAGTTTTGGACAGCGATATTAACTATGGCTACACCTTC. Its translation: CASSQVLDSDINYGYTF. J is TRBJ1-2 and V is TRBV4-2; possibly TRBD1 for D (6 bases). This CDR3 region has 17 residues. Germline V gene data show CDR1 as LGHNA and CDR2 as YNFKEQ. V was clipped by 1 base and J by 1 base, with 16 bases between them.

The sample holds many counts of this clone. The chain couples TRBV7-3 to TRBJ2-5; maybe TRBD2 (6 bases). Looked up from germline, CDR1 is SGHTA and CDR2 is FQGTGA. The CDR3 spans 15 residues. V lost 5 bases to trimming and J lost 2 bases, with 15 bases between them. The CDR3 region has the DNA TGTGCCAGCAGCGCGGGCGGGGCACGGCAAGAGACCCAGTACTTC. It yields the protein CASSAGGARQETQYF. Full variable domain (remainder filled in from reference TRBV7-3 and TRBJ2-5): GAGVSQTPSNKVTEKGKYVELRCDPISGHTALYWYRQSLGQGPEFLIYFQGTGAADDSGLPNDRFFAVRPEGSVSTLKIQRTERGDSAVYLCASSAGGARQETQYFGPGTRLLVL.

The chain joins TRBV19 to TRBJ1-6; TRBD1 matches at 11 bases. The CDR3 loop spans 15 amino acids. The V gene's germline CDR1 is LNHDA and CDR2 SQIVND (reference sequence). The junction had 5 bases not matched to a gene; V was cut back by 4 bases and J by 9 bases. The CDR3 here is CASSTEGTGGSPLHF. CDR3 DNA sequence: TGTGCCAGTAGTACTGAAGGGACAGGGGGTTCACCCCTCCACTTT.

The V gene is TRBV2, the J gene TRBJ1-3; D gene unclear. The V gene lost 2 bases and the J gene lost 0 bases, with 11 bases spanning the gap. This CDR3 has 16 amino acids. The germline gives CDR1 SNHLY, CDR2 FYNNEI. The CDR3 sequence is CASSERRAPSGNTIYF. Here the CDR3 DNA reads TGTGCCAGCAGTGAAAGGCGGGCCCCCTCTGGAAACACCATATATTTT.

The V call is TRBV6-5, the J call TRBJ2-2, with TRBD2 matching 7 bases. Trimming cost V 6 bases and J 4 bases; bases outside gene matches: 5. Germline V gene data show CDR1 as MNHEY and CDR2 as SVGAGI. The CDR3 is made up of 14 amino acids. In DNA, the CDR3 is TGTGCCAGCAGCCCCCGGGGGGTCACCGGGGAGCTGTTTTTT. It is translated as CASSPRGVTGELFF.

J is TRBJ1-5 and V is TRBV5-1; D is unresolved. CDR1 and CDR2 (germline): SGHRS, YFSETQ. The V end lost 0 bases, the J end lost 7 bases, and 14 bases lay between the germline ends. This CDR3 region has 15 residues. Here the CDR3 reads CASSLEGDVGQPQHF. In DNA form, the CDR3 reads TGCGCCAGCAGCTTGGAAGGAGATGTAGGACAGCCCCAGCATTTT.

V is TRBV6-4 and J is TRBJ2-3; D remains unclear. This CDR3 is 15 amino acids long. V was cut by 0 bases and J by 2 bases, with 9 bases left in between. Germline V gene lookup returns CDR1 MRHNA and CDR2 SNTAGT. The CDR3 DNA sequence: TGTGCCAGCAGTGACTCCGGCAGGTCCACAGATACGCAGTATTTT. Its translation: CASSDSGRSTDTQYF.

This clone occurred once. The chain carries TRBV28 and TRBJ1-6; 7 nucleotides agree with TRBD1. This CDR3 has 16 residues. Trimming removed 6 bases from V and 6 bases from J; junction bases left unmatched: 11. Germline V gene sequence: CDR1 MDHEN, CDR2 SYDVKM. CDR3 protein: CASSGEQGIGNSPLHF. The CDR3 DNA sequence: TGTGCCAGCAGCGGGGAACAGGGGATAGGTAATTCACCCCTCCACTTT.

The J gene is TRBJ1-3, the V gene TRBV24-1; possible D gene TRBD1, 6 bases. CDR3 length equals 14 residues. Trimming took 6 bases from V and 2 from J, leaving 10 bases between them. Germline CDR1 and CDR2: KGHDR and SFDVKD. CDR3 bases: TGTGCCACCAGTCCAGGGGACCCTGGAAACACCATATATTTT. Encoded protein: CATSPGDPGNTIYF.

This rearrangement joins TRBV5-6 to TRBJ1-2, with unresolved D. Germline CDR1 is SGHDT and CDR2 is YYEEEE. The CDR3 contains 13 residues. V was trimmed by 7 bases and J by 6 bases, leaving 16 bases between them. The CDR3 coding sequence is TGTGCCAGCGGCACTCGCAGGTTAAATGGCTACACCTTC. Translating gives CASGTRRLNGYTF.

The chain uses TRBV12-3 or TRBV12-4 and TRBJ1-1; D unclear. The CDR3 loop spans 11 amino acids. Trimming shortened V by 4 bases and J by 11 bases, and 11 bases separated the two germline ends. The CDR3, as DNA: TGTGCCAGCAGTTCCCTCGGAGGGGCTTTCTTT. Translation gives CASSSLGGAFF.

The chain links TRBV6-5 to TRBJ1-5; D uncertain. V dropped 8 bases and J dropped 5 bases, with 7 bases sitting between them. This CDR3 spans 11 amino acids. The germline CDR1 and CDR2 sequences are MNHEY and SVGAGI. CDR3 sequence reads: CASGGHQPQHF. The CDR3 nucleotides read TGTGCCAGCGGAGGACATCAGCCCCAGCATTTT.

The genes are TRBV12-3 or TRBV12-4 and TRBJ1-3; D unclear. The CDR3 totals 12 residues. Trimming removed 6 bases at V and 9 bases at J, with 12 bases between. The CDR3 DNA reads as TGTGCCAGCAGACTGGGCGTTAGCACCATATATTTT. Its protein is CASRLGVSTIYF.

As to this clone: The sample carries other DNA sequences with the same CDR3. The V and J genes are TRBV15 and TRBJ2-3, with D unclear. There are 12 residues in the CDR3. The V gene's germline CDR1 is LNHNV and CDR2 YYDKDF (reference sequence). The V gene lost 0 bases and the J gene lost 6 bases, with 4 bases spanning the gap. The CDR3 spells CATSRDRDTQYF. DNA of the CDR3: TGTGCCACCAGCAGAGATCGGGATACGCAGTATTTT. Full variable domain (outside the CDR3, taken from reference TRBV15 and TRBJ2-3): DAMVIQNPRYQVTQFGKPVTLSCSQTLNHNVMYWYQQKSSQAPKLLFHYYDKDFNNEADTPDNFQSRRPNTSFCFLDIRSPGLGDTAMYLCATSRDRDTQYFGPGTRLTVL.

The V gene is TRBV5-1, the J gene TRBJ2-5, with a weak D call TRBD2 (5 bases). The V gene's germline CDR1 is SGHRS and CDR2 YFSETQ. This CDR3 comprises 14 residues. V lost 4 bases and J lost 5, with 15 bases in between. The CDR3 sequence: CASSPGLLAETQYF. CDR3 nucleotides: TGCGCCAGCAGCCCAGGACTTCTGGCTGAGACCCAGTACTTC.

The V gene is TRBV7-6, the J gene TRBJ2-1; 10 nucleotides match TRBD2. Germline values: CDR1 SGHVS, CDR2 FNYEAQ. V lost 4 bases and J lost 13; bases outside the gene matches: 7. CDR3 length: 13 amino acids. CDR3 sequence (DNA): TGTGCCAGCAGCTCTAGCGGGGGTGCCGATCAGTTCTTC. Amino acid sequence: CASSSSGGADQFF.

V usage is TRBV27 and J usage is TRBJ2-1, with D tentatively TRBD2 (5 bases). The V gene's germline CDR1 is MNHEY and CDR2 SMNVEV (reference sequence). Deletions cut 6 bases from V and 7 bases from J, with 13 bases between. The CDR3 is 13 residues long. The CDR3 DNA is TGTGCCAGCAGCCCCGGACCGGGGAATGAGCAGTTCTTC. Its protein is CASSPGPGNEQFF.